This TCR beta chain was found in a study of radiotherapy plus CTLA-4 blockade in lung cancer. Sequencing used immunoSEQ multiplex PCR; TCRdb keeps in-frame clones, though not all of them. The sample holds roughly 98,000 clones, about 85% seen once. V lost 3 bases and J 1 base, leaving 10 bases between the germline ends. Germline assignment: CDR1 LNHDA and CDR2 SQIVND (reference sequence). The CDR3 is made up of 14 amino acids. It was focal radiation plus CTLA-4 blockade with ipilimumab that patients with chemo-refractory metastatic non-small-cell lung cancer received. This chain connects TRBV19 to TRBJ2-7, with D perhaps matching TRBD1 (6 bases). Sample: peripheral blood, taken from a patient treated with radiotherapy plus ipilimumab. The origin of this receptor is a human donor with non-small cell lung cancer that progressed on radiotherapy plus ipilimumab. CDR3 coding DNA: TGTGCCAGTAGTATCGCAGGGGCTTCCTACGAGCAGTACTTC. It specifies CASSIAGASYEQYF.